This entry concerns a single TCR beta chain. This sample stems from a study of blood T cell repertoires in COVID-19. Original processing methods: Nucleated cell counts were estimated from reference gene primer amplification. Generated by immunoSEQ multiplex PCR, the TCRdb table keeps only in-frame clones and is missing some. D and trimming come from the DNA, and the V and J calls and clone size come from that table. Of more than 250,000 clones listed, roughly 84% are singletons. V was clipped by 5 bases and J by 4 bases; unmatched bases: 7. The CDR3 has 14 residues. The V gene's germline CDR1 is SNHLY and CDR2 FYNNEI.

Input material: peripheral blood. This receptor was taken from a man in his fifties with active or convalescent COVID-19. J is TRBJ1-1 and V is TRBV2, with TRBD1 matching over 7 bases. CDR3 nucleotides: TGTGCCAGCAGTTTTGCAGGGGGGTCCACTGAAGCTTTCTTT. It is translated as CASSFAGGSTEAFF.